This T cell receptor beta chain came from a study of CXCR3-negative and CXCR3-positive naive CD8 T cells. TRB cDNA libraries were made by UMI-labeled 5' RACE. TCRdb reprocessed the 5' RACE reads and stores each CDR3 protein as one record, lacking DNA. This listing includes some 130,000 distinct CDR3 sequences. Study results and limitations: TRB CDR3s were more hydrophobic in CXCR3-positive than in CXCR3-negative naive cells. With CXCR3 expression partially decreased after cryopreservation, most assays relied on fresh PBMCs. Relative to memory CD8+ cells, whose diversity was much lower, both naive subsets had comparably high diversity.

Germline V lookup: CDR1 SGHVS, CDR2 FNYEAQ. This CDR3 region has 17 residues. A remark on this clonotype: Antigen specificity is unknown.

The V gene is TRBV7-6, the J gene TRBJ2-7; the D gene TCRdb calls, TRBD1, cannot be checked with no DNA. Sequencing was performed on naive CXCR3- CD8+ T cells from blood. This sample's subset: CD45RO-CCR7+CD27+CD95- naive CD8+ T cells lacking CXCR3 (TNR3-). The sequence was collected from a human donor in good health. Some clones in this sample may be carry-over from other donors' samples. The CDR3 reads CASSLGGGPGQPYEQYF.